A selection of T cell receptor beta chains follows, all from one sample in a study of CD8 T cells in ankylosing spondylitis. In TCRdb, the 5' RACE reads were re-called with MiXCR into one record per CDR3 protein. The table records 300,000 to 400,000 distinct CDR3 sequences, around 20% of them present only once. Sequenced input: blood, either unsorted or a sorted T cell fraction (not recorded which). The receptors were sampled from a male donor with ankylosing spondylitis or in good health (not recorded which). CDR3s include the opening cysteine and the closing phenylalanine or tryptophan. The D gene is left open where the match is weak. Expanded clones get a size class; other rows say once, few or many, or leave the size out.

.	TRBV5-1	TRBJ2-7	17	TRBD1	CASSLLAGGTQGYEQYF	TGCGCCAGCAGCTTGCTGGCAGGGGGCACGCAGGGCTACGAGCAGTACTTC
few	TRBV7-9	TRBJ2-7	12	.	CASSQRFYEQYF	TGTGCCAGCAGCCAGCGTTTCTACGAGCAGTACTTC
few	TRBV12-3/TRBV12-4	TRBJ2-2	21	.	CASSFPHRAESPTANTGELFF	TGTGCCAGCAGTTTTCCCCACAGGGCCGAAAGCCCAACCGCGAACACCGGGGAGCTGTTTTTT
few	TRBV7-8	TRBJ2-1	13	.	CASSLGKADEQFF	TGTGCCAGCAGCTTAGGCAAGGCAGATGAGCAGTTCTTC
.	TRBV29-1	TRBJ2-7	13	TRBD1	CSVDSGGSYEQYF	TGCAGCGTTGATTCAGGGGGTTCCTACGAGCAGTACTTC
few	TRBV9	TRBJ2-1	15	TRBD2	CASSIAGRSYNEQFF	TGTGCCAGCAGCATAGCGGGGCGCTCCTACAATGAGCAGTTCTTC
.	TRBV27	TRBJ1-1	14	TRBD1	CASSLLDRGTEAFF	TGTGCCAGCAGTTTATTAGACAGGGGGACCGAAGCTTTCTTT
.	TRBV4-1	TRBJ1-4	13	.	CASSLGPGGKLFF	TGCGCCAGCAGCCTCGGGCCCGGGGGAAAACTGTTTTTT
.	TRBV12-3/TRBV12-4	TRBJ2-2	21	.	CASSLVFQQGGVNPNTGELFF	TGTGCCAGCAGTTTAGTCTTCCAACAGGGGGGGGTCAACCCGAACACCGGGGAGCTGTTTTTT
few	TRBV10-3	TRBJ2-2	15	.	CAIKGGDTHTGELFF	TGTGCCATCAAAGGAGGGGACACCCACACCGGGGAGCTGTTTTTT
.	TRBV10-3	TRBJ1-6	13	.	CAISEEGNSPLHF	TGTGCCATCAGTGAGGAGGGGAATTCACCCCTCCACTTT
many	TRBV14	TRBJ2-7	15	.	CASSQDEALPYEQYF	TGTGCCAGCAGCCAAGATGAGGCACTACCCTACGAGCAGTACTTC
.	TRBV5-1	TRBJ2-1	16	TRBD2	CASSIRLAGGDNEQFF	TGCGCCAGCAGCATCCGACTAGCGGGGGGGGACAATGAGCAGTTCTTC
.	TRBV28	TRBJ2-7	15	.	CASSLSWQGSNEQYF	TGTGCCAGCAGTTTATCTTGGCAGGGTAGTAACGAGCAGTACTTC
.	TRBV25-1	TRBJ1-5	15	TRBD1	CARSPGQGGNQPQHF	TGTGCCAGGTCACCTGGACAGGGTGGAAATCAGCCCCAGCATTTT
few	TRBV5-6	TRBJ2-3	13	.	CAAKVRERDTQYF	TGTGCAGCCAAGGTGAGGGAGAGAGATACGCAGTATTTT
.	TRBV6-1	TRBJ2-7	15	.	CANNPRGNPSYEQYF	TGTGCCAATAACCCGAGGGGGAACCCCTCCTACGAGCAGTACTTC
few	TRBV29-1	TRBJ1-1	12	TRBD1	CSVGTGKNEAFF	TGCAGCGTGGGGACAGGGAAAAATGAAGCTTTCTTT
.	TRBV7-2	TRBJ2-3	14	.	CASGLPRDGDTQYF	TGTGCCAGCGGCCTACCCAGGGATGGAGATACGCAGTATTTT
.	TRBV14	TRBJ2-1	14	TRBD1	CASSQGGQGGEQFF	TGTGCCAGCAGCCAAGGGGGACAGGGAGGTGAGCAGTTCTTC
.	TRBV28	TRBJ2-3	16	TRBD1	CASSPSGQGATDTQYF	TGTGCCAGCAGTCCCTCGGGACAGGGGGCGACAGATACGCAGTATTTT
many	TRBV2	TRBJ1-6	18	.	CASTLPFGGSSYNSPLHF	TGTGCCAGCACCCTCCCATTTGGGGGTAGCTCCTATAATTCACCCCTCCACTTT
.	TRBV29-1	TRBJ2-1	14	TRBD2	CSVGGGGGYNEQFF	TGCAGCGTTGGGGGCGGGGGGGGGTACAATGAGCAGTTCTTC
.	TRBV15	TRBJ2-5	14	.	CATSRDMELQLQYF	TGTGCCACCAGCAGAGATATGGAGCTCCAGCTCCAGTACTTC
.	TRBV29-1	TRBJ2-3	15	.	CSVPPEVGGTDTQYF	TGCAGCGTTCCCCCGGAGGTGGGAGGCACAGATACGCAGTATTTT
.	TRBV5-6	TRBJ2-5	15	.	CASSLAVTDQETQYF	TGTGCCAGCAGCTTGGCTGTAACAGATCAAGAGACCCAGTACTTC
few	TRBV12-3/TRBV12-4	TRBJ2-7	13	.	CASSFGVDYEQYF	TGTGCCAGCAGTTTTGGGGTTGACTACGAGCAGTACTTC
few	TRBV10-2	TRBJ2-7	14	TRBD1	CASRRDRALYEQYF	TGCGCCAGCAGGAGAGACAGGGCACTCTACGAGCAGTACTTC
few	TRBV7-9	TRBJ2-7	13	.	CASSLGYGYEQYF	TGTGCCAGCAGCCTGGGTTATGGGTACGAGCAGTACTTC
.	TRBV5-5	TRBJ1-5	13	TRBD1	CASSTQGAWPQHF	TGTGCCAGCAGCACCCAGGGGGCCTGGCCCCAGCATTTT
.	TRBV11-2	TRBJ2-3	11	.	CASTLRETQYF	TGTGCCAGCACCCTCAGGGAAACGCAGTATTTT
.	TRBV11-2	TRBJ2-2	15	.	CASSSQSNGFGELFF	TGTGCCAGCAGCTCCCAAAGTAACGGATTCGGGGAGCTGTTTTTT
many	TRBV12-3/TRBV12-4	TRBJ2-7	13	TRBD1	CASSSDRGHEQYF	TGTGCCAGCAGTTCGGACAGGGGGCACGAGCAGTACTTC
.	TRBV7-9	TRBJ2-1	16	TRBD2	CASSPRGAGASNEQFF	TGTGCCAGCAGTCCCAGGGGAGCGGGGGCCTCAAATGAGCAGTTCTTC
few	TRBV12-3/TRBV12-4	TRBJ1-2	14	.	CASQTRTANYGYTF	TGTGCCAGCCAAACCCGAACAGCTAACTATGGCTACACCTTC
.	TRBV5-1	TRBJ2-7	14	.	CASSLDRNSYEQYF	TGCGCCAGCAGCTTGGACAGAAACTCCTACGAGCAGTACTTC
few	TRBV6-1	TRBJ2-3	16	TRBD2	CASSHLTSGGTDTQYF	TGTGCCAGCAGCCACCTGACTAGCGGGGGCACAGATACGCAGTATTTT
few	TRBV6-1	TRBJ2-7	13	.	CASKVGPSYEQYF	TGTGCCAGCAAGGTCGGGCCTTCCTACGAGCAGTACTTC
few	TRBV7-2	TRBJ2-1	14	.	CASSLGLTTNEQFF	TGTGCCAGCAGCTTAGGACTAACGACCAATGAGCAGTTCTTC
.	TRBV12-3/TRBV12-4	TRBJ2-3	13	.	CASSFVYTDTQYF	TGTGCCAGCAGTTTTGTCTACACAGATACGCAGTATTTT
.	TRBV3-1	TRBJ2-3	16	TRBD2	CASSRPAGGLADTQYF	TGTGCCAGCAGCCGCCCCGCGGGGGGGCTTGCAGATACGCAGTATTTT
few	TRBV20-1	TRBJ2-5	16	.	CSARDFQEIFQETQYF	TGCAGTGCTAGAGATTTCCAGGAGATTTTTCAAGAGACCCAGTACTTC
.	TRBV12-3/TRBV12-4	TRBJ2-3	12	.	CASSATGDTQYF	TGTGCCAGCAGCGCGACAGGAGATACGCAGTATTTT
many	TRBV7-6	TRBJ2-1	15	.	CASSLGVSSYNEQFF	TGTGCCAGCAGCTTAGGGGTGTCGTCCTACAATGAGCAGTTCTTC
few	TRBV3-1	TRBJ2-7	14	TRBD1	CASSPAGQGYEQYF	TGTGCCAGCAGCCCGGCAGGACAGGGTTACGAGCAGTACTTC
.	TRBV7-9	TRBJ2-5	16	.	CASSLMTGSFQETQYF	TGTGCCAGCAGCTTAATGACAGGTTCCTTTCAAGAGACCCAGTACTTC
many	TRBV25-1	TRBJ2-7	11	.	CASSEYYEQYF	TGTGCCAGCAGTGAATACTACGAGCAGTACTTC
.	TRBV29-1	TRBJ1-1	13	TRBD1	CSARTGGDTEAFF	TGCAGCGCCAGGACAGGAGGAGACACTGAAGCTTTCTTT
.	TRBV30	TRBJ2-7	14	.	CAWSNEGLTYEQYF	TGTGCCTGGAGCAACGAAGGGTTAACCTACGAGCAGTACTTC